Following are 14 T cell receptor beta chains from one sample sequenced in a study of OX40 agonist ivuxolimab in advanced cancers. Clones were read by immunoSEQ multiplex PCR, and TCRdb kept only the in-frame ones, dropping some. Among 43,000 or so clones listed, roughly 86% were seen once. This material consisted of CD4+ or CD8+ T cells sorted from blood, taken in a trial of the OX40 agonist ivuxolimab. These receptors all come from an adult with an advanced solid tumor such as melanoma, head and neck, liver or kidney cancer.

The chain is built from TRBV5-1 and TRBJ2-2, with D maybe TRBD2 (6 bases). V was trimmed by 4 bases and J by 9 bases, leaving 19 bases between them. Germline CDR1 is SGHRS and CDR2 is YFSETQ. The CDR3 totals 15 residues. The CDR3 is CASSGGTVGVRELFF. Written as DNA, the CDR3 is TGCGCCAGCAGCGGAGGGACCGTTGGAGTCCGGGAGCTGTTTTTT.

The chain combines TRBV28 with TRBJ1-3; D ambiguous. V lost 6 bases, J lost 0 bases, and 9 bases lay in between. The germline V gene encodes CDR1 MDHEN and CDR2 SYDVKM. The length of the CDR3 is 14 residues. CDR3 DNA: TGTGCCAGCAGGCCCGCCCTCTCTGGAAACACCATATATTTT. This encodes CASRPALSGNTIYF.

The DNA for the CDR3 is TGTGCCAGCAGTTACGAGGTGAACACTGAAGCTTTCTTT. Its translation: CASSYEVNTEAFF. This chain links TRBV6-5 with TRBJ1-1; D unresolved. The V and J ends lost 2 bases and 0 bases respectively, with 4 bases between them. CDR1 MNHEY and CDR2 SVGAGI come from the germline V gene. This CDR3 is 13 amino acids long.

The chain uses TRBV29-1 and TRBJ2-7; D is unclear. Trimming left V 4 bases short and J 0 bases short, with 4 bases between. Germline V gene sequence: CDR1 SQVTM, CDR2 ANQGSEA. The CDR3 sequence is 11 residues long. In DNA, the CDR3 is TGCAGCGTTGTCAGCTCCTACGAGCAGTACTTC. Its translation: CSVVSSYEQYF.

This chain connects TRBV7-9 to TRBJ2-1; a weak D match, TRBD1 (5 bases). This CDR3 spans 14 amino acids. Looked up from germline, CDR1 is SEHNR and CDR2 is FQNEAQ (reference sequence). V shed 5 bases and J shed 8 bases, with 16 bases lying between them. CDR3 protein: CASSPGPARDEQFF. Written as DNA, the CDR3 is TGTGCCAGCAGCCCCGGGCCCGCCAGGGATGAGCAGTTCTTC. Combining the CDR3 with reference TRBV7-9 and TRBJ2-1 gives the whole variable domain DTGVSQNPRHKITKRGQNVTFRCDPISEHNRLYWYRQTLGQGPEFLTYFQNEAQLEKSRLLSDRFSAERPKGSFSTLEIQRTEQGDSAMYLCASSPGPARDEQFFGPGTRLTVL.

The chain has TRBV27 and TRBJ1-1; D gene ambiguous. The CDR3 spans 14 residues. V was trimmed by 6 bases and J by 1 base, leaving 12 bases between them. CDR1 is MNHEY, CDR2 SMNVEV, per germline (reference sequence). CDR3 bases: TGTGCCAGCAGGGCGTCGGGTTGGAACACTGAAGCTTTCTTT. Translating it yields CASRASGWNTEAFF.

The chain combines TRBV6-4 with TRBJ1-1; D ambiguous. Germline CDR1 reads MRHNA; CDR2 reads SNTAGT. Trimming left V 2 bases short and J 7 bases short, with 8 bases between. The CDR3 runs 12 residues. The CDR3 spells CASSDGRREAFF. The CDR3 nucleotides read TGTGCCAGCAGTGACGGACGGCGTGAAGCTTTCTTT.

V gene TRBV27 combines with J gene TRBJ2-3, with D unclear. Germline CDR1 MNHEY, CDR2 SMNVEV (reference sequence). This CDR3 region has 12 residues. Trimming left V 6 bases short and J 5 bases short, with 9 bases between. For the CDR3, the DNA is TGTGCCAGCAGCCAGTCGGGAGATACGCAGTATTTT. Translating gives CASSQSGDTQYF.

This rearrangement joins TRBV5-4 to TRBJ1-1; 7 bases match TRBD1. Trimming removed 5 bases from V and 1 base from J; junction bases left unmatched: 8. Germline V CDR1 and CDR2: SGHNT, YYREEE (reference sequence). The CDR3 runs to 15 residues. The CDR3 region is CASSPGGSWNTEAFF. The CDR3 DNA reads TGTGCCAGCAGTCCAGGGGGGTCTTGGAACACTGAAGCTTTCTTT.

In its sample, this clone was seen a few times. The gene calls are TRBV7-8 and TRBJ2-7; TRBD2 matches at 9 bases. V lost 5 bases and J lost 3; bases outside the gene matches: 11. CDR1 and CDR2 from the germline V gene are SGHVS and FQNEAQ. The CDR3 spans 16 residues. This chain's CDR3 is CASSTGQSGRNYEQYF. CDR3 bases: TGTGCCAGCAGCACGGGTCAGAGCGGGAGGAACTACGAGCAGTACTTC.

V is TRBV5-1 and J is TRBJ2-5; weak D call: TRBD2 (6 bases). Per germline, CDR1 SGHRS and CDR2 YFSETQ. Deletions cut 4 bases from V and 2 bases from J, with 15 bases between. CDR3 length: 15 amino acids. The CDR3: CASSPSVMIQETQYF. The DNA for the CDR3 is TGCGCCAGCAGCCCTAGCGTCATGATTCAAGAGACCCAGTACTTC.

V is TRBV7-9 and J is TRBJ2-3; the match to TRBD1 covers 7 bases. The CDR3 covers 14 residues. V lost 9 bases to trimming and J lost 0 bases; unmatched junction nucleotides: 6. Germline CDR1 is SEHNR and CDR2 is FQNEAQ (reference sequence). The CDR3 protein is CASLRGQSTDTQYF. Here the CDR3 DNA reads TGTGCCAGTCTCAGGGGACAGAGCACAGATACGCAGTATTTT.

The rearrangement uses TRBV11-2 and TRBJ2-1; 14 nucleotides line up with TRBD2. The V gene end was trimmed by 5 bases and the J gene end by 9 bases; junction bases not matched to a gene: 6. In germline, CDR1 is SGHAT, CDR2 FQNNGV. This CDR3 region has 15 residues. In DNA form, the CDR3 reads TGTGCCAGCAGCCGTACGGGACTAGCGGGAGCTGAGCAGTTCTTC. Translated, it gives CASSRTGLAGAEQFF.

In its sample, this clone was seen a few times. V and J are TRBV7-9 and TRBJ2-1; 7 positions agree with TRBD1. The CDR3 consists of 12 residues. Germline V gene sequence: CDR1 SEHNR, CDR2 FQNEAQ (reference sequence). This CDR3 reads CAQDRVDNEQFF. DNA of the CDR3: TGTGCACAAGACAGGGTGGACAATGAGCAGTTCTTC.